The 20 T cell receptor beta chains listed next were all sequenced from one sample in a study of blood T cell repertoires in COVID-19. Assay used: immunoSEQ multiplex PCR; TCRdb lists only in-frame clones, some missing. Of 260,000 or so clones in the sample, 80% to 90% were seen once. What was sequenced was peripheral blood. All receptors come from a man older than 75 with acute or convalescent COVID-19.

This clone was found once. This chain connects TRBV7-3 to TRBJ2-3, with 9 bases aligning to TRBD1. The J segment lost 9 bases and the V segment lost 1 base, leaving 5 bases of the junction unmatched. CDR1 SGHTA and CDR2 FQGTGA come from the germline V gene. This CDR3 has 14 residues. The CDR3 region is CASSLSPGQGTQYF. The CDR3 region has the DNA TGTGCCAGCAGCTTAAGTCCGGGACAGGGCACGCAGTATTTT.

This clone was counted once. V gene TRBV5-1 combines with J gene TRBJ1-2; the match to TRBD1 covers 7 bases. The CDR3 totals 14 residues. Trimming removed 4 bases from V and 10 bases from J; junction bases left unmatched: 13. Germline assignment: CDR1 SGHRS and CDR2 YFSETQ. The CDR3 spells CASSPVGQSTDYTF. For the CDR3, the DNA is TGCGCCAGCAGCCCCGTGGGACAGAGCACGGACTACACCTTC.

The J gene is TRBJ2-6, the V gene TRBV5-1; TRBD2 is a possible D gene (7 bases). The ends were cut back, 4 bases at V and 0 bases at J, with 23 bases in the middle. The CDR3 covers 20 residues. Looked up from germline, CDR1 is SGHRS and CDR2 is YFSETQ. The CDR3 DNA reads as TGCGCCAGCAGCCCAGAGTCGGTGCGGGGGCCGGGCTCTGGGGCCAACGTCCTGACTTTC. Residues: CASSPESVRGPGSGANVLTF.

This CDR3 reads CASQGVGTEAFF. The CDR3 bases are TGTGCCAGCCAGGGGGTGGGCACTGAAGCTTTCTTT. This chain uses TRBV27 with TRBJ1-1, with 7 nucleotides matching TRBD1. Trimming at V came to 8 bases and at J to 4 bases, leaving 4 bases not matched to a gene. CDR3 length equals 12 residues. CDR1 MNHEY and CDR2 SMNVEV come from the germline V gene (reference sequence).

The V and J genes are TRBV6-1 and TRBJ2-3; 14 bases are a match to TRBD2. V dropped 4 bases and J dropped 0; count of bases not matched to a gene: 9. CDR1 is MNHNS and CDR2 is SASEGT in the germline V gene. There are 19 residues in the CDR3. Here the CDR3 DNA reads TGTGCCAGCAGTGCGGGGGGACTAGCGGGGGCCAAGAGCACAGATACGCAGTATTTT. Its translation: CASSAGGLAGAKSTDTQYF.

This rearrangement joins TRBV19 to TRBJ2-2; 10 bases are shared with TRBD2. The CDR3 covers 17 residues. After removal of 3 bases from V and 0 bases from J, the junction contained 4 bases not matched to a gene. Germline lookup yields CDR1 LNHDA and CDR2 SQIVND (reference sequence). The CDR3 protein is CASSIKGLAPNTGELFF. Written as DNA, the CDR3 is TGTGCCAGTAGTATTAAGGGACTAGCGCCGAACACCGGGGAGCTGTTTTTT.

The chain combines TRBV18 with TRBJ2-5, with D perhaps matching TRBD2 (5 bases). V lost 3 bases, J lost 5 bases, and 28 bases lay in between. The CDR3 is made up of 19 amino acids. In germline, CDR1 is KGHSH, CDR2 LQKENI. CDR3 region: CASSPFPHTGSQSQETQYF. The CDR3 DNA sequence: TGTGCCAGCTCACCTTTCCCCCATACTGGGAGTCAGAGCCAGGAGACCCAGTACTTC.

This chain connects TRBV30 to TRBJ2-7; 12 bases map to TRBD1. The V gene's germline CDR1 is GTSNPN and CDR2 SVGIG (reference sequence). The V gene end was trimmed by 7 bases and the J gene end by 6 bases; junction bases not matched to a gene: 7. The CDR3 is 13 amino acids. CDR3 protein: CASPGTGGFEQYF. The CDR3 region has the DNA TGTGCCTCGCCCGGGACAGGGGGCTTCGAGCAGTACTTC.

V is TRBV6-5 and J is TRBJ2-1; tentatively, D is TRBD1 (6 bases). CDR1 MNHEY and CDR2 SVGAGI come from the germline V gene. This CDR3 has 14 amino acids. With 7 bases removed from V and 1 base from J, the gap between germline ends came to 11 bases. CDR3 nucleotides: TGTGCCAGCATGGGTCAGGGGTCCTACAATGAGCAGTTCTTC. Translation: CASMGQGSYNEQFF.

The chain has TRBV10-3 and TRBJ2-7, with D possibly matching TRBD2 (7 bases). CDR3 length: 15 amino acids. The germline V and J ends were trimmed by 3 bases and 2 bases, with 14 bases remaining between them. The germline V gene encodes CDR1 ENHRY and CDR2 SYGVKD. As DNA, the CDR3 is TGTGCCATCAGTGAAGGGGGGGCAGGAACCTACGAGCAGTACTTC. Residues: CAISEGGAGTYEQYF.

The chain combines TRBV4-1 with TRBJ2-3, with 11 positions matching TRBD2. CDR3 size: 18 residues. J lost 3 bases, V lost 4 bases, and 12 bases had no gene match. Per the germline V gene, CDR1 is MGHRA and CDR2 is YSYEKL. This chain's CDR3 is CASSLIPGTSGDTDTQYF. As DNA, the CDR3 is TGCGCCAGCAGCCTGATACCCGGGACTAGCGGAGATACAGATACGCAGTATTTT.

This chain joins TRBV3-1 (or the pseudogene TRBV3-2) and TRBJ1-2, with 9 bases fitting TRBD1. V was clipped by 4 bases and J by 0 bases; unmatched bases: 12. CDR3 length equals 18 residues. Germline V CDR1 and CDR2: LGHDT, YNNKEL (reference sequence). CDR3 region: CASSPTGGQGSSNYGYTF. The CDR3 coding sequence is TGTGCCAGCAGCCCCACGGGGGGACAGGGATCTTCTAACTATGGCTACACCTTC.

V usage is TRBV28 and J usage is TRBJ1-2, with 11 nucleotides matching TRBD1. The CDR3 is 14 amino acids. Losses at the gene ends were 7 bases for V and 7 bases for J; bases not matched to a gene: 8. The germline V gene encodes CDR1 MDHEN and CDR2 SYDVKM. The CDR3 loop reads CASTFTGTGGGYTF. CDR3 DNA: TGTGCCAGCACCTTTACCGGGACAGGGGGTGGCTACACCTTC.

This clone was seen more than once but under ten times. The chain joins TRBV5-1 to TRBJ2-1, with 7 bases that match TRBD2. The V gene end was trimmed by 0 bases and the J gene end by 10 bases; junction bases not matched to a gene: 4. From germline, CDR1 is SGHRS and CDR2 YFSETQ. This CDR3 region has 13 residues. The CDR3 DNA follows: TGCGCCAGCAGCTTGGCGCTAGCGGAAGAGCAGTTCTTC. Amino acid sequence: CASSLALAEEQFF.

The J gene is TRBJ1-3, the V gene TRBV5-1; no clear D. Trimming left V 0 bases short and J 2 bases short, with 6 bases between. CDR3 size: 14 residues. Germline V gives CDR1 SGHRS, CDR2 YFSETQ. The CDR3 reads CASSLEPTGNTIYF. The CDR3 DNA follows: TGCGCCAGCAGCTTGGAGCCAACTGGAAACACCATATATTTT.

This clone was observed a handful of times. V is TRBV30 and J is TRBJ1-1, with D uncertain. The CDR3 is made up of 13 amino acids. Trimming removed 3 bases from V and 7 bases from J, with 15 bases in between. CDR1 GTSNPN and CDR2 SVGIG come from the germline V gene (reference sequence). CDR3 amino acids: CAWSPSAVGEAFF. CDR3 bases: TGTGCCTGGAGCCCAAGCGCGGTTGGTGAAGCTTTCTTT.

The chain recombines TRBV19 with TRBJ1-6; tentative D call: TRBD1 (5 bases). The ends were cut back, 4 bases at V and 8 bases at J, with 12 bases in the middle. CDR1 and CDR2 from the germline V gene are LNHDA and SQIVND (reference sequence). This CDR3 contains 14 residues. CDR3 nucleotides: TGTGCCAGTAGTAGAAGGGGTGTAGATTCACCCCTCCACTTT. Translating it yields CASSRRGVDSPLHF.

The chain couples TRBV5-1 to TRBJ1-3; a possible D gene is TRBD1 (6 bases). Germline CDR1 reads SGHRS; CDR2 reads YFSETQ. The V gene lost 3 bases and the J gene lost 4 bases, with 11 bases spanning the gap. The CDR3 extends over 14 amino acids. CDR3 in DNA: TGCGCCAGCAGCTCGGGGGGGCTCGGAAACACCATATATTTT. Translated, it gives CASSSGGLGNTIYF. The variable domain in full, completed from reference TRBV5-1 and TRBJ1-3, reads KAGVTQTPRYLIKTRGQQVTLSCSPISGHRSVSWYQQTPGQGLQFLFEYFSETQRNKGNFPGRFSGRQFSNSRSEMNVSTLELGDSALYLCASSSGGLGNTIYFGEGSWLTVV.

The chain employs TRBV10-2 and TRBJ2-2; 9 bases are a match to TRBD1. The V segment lost 6 bases and the J segment 5 bases; nucleotides outside the gene matches: 13. CDR3 length: 17 residues. Germline lookup yields CDR1 WSHSY and CDR2 SAAADI. This CDR3 reads CASRLQSGTGKTGELFF. The CDR3 DNA sequence: TGCGCCAGCAGACTCCAATCCGGGACAGGGAAAACCGGGGAGCTGTTTTTT.

CDR3 loop: CASSYSWQGGGELFF. In nucleotides, the CDR3 is TGTGCCAGCAGTTACTCTTGGCAGGGAGGCGGGGAGCTGTTTTTT. J is TRBJ2-2 and V is TRBV6-2 or TRBV6-3; tentative D call: TRBD2 (6 bases). CDR1 is MNHEY, CDR2 SVGEGT, per germline. Trimming removed 0 bases from V and 7 bases from J, with 12 bases in between. The CDR3 runs to 15 residues.